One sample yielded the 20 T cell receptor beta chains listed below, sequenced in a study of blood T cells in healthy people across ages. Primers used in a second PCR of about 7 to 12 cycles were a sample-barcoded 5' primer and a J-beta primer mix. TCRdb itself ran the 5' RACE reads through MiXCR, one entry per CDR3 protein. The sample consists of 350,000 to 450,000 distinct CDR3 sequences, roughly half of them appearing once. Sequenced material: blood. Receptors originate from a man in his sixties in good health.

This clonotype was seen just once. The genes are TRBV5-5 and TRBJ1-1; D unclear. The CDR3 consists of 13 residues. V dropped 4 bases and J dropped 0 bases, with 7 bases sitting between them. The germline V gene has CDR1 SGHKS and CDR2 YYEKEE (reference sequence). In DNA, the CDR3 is TGTGCCAGCAGCGGGGAGATGAACACTGAAGCTTTCTTT. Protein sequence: CASSGEMNTEAFF. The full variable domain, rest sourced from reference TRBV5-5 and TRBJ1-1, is DAGVTQSPTHLIKTRGQQVTLRCSPISGHKSVSWYQQVLGQGPQFIFQYYEKEERGRGNFPDRFSARQFPNYSSELNVNALLLGDSALYLCASSGEMNTEAFFGQGTRLTVV.

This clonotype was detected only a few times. CDR3 in DNA: TGTGCCACCAGCAGAGAATCGGGTTCTGGAGGCGACGAGCAGTACTTC. This encodes CATSRESGSGGDEQYF. This chain connects TRBV15 to TRBJ2-7; D is possibly TRBD2 (5 bases). The CDR3 consists of 16 residues. V was clipped by 0 bases and J by 5 bases, with 17 bases between them. Germline loops: CDR1 LNHNV, CDR2 YYDKDF (reference sequence).

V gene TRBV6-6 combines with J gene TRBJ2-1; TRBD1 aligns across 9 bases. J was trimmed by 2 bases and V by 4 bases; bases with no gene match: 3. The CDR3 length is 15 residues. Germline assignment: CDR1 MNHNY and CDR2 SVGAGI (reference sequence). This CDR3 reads CASSLTGGTYNEQFF. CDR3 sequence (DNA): TGTGCCAGCAGTTTGACAGGGGGAACCTACAATGAGCAGTTCTTC.

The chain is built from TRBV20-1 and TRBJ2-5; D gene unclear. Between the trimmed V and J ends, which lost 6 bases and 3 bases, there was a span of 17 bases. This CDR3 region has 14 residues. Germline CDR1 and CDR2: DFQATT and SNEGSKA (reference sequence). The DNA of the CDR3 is TGCAGTGCCGAAGGAGTCTCCGCTAAAGAGACCCAGTACTTC. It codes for CSAEGVSAKETQYF.

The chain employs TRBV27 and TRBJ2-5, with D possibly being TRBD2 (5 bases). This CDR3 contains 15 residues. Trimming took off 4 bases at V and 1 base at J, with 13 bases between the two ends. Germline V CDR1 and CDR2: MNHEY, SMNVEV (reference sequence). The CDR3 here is CASSSTPGTQETQYF. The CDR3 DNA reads TGTGCCAGCAGTTCAACCCCGGGAACCCAAGAGACCCAGTACTTC.

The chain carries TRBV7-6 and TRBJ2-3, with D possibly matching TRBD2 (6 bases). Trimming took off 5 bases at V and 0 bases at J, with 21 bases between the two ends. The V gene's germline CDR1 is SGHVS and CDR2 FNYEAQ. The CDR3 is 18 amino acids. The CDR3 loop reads CASSRSVGGDSSTDTQYF. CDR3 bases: TGTGCCAGCAGCCGCTCGGTGGGAGGCGACTCGAGCACAGATACGCAGTATTTT. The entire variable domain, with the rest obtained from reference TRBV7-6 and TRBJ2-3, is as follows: GAGVSQSPRYKVTKRGQDVALRCDPISGHVSLYWYRQALGQGPEFLTYFNYEAQQDKSGLPNDRFSAERPEGSISTLTIQRTEQRDSAMYRCASSRSVGGDSSTDTQYFGPGTRLTVL.

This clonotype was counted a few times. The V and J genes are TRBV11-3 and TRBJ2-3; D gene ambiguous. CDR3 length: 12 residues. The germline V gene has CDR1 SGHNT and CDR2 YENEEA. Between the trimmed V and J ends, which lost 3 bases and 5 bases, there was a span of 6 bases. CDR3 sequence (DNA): TGTGCCAGCAGCTTCAAGGGAGATACGCAGTATTTT. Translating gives CASSFKGDTQYF.

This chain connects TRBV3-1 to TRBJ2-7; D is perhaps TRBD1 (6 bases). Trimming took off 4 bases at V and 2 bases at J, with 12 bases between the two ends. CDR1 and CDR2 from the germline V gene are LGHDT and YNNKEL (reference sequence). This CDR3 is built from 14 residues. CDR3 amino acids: CASSRTDRAYEQYF. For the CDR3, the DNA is TGTGCCAGCAGCCGAACGGACAGAGCCTACGAGCAGTACTTC.

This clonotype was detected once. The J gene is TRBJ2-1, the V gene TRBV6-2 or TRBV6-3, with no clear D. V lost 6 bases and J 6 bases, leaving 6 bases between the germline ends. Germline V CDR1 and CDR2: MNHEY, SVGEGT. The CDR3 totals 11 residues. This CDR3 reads CASRLSNEQFF. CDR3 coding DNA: TGTGCCAGCAGGCTCAGCAATGAGCAGTTCTTC.

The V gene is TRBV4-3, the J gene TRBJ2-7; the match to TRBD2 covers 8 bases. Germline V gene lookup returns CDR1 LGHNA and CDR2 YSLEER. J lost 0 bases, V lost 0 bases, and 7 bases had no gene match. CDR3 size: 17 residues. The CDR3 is CASSQEFTSGRSYEQYF. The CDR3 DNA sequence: TGCGCCAGCAGCCAAGAGTTCACTAGCGGACGCTCCTACGAGCAGTACTTC.

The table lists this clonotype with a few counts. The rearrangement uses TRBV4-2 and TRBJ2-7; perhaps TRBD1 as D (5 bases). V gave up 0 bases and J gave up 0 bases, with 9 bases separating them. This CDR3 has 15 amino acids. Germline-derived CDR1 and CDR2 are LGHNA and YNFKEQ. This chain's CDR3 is CASSQDVTGSYEQYF. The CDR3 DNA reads TGTGCCAGCAGCCAAGATGTAACAGGCTCCTACGAGCAGTACTTC.

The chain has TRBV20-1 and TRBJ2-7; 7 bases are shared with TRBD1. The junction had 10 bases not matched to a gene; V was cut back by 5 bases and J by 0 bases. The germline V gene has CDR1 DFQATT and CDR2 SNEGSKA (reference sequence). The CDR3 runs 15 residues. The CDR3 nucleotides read TGCAGTGCTCGGGACGGACAGGCCAACTCCTACGAGCAGTACTTC. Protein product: CSARDGQANSYEQYF.

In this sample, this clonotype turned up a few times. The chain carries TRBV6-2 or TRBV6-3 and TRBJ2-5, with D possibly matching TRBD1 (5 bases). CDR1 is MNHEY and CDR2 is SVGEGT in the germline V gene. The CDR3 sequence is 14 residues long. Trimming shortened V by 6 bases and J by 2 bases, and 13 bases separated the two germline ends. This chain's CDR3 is CASRPGKIQETQYF. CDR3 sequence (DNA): TGTGCCAGCAGGCCAGGGAAGATACAAGAGACCCAGTACTTC.

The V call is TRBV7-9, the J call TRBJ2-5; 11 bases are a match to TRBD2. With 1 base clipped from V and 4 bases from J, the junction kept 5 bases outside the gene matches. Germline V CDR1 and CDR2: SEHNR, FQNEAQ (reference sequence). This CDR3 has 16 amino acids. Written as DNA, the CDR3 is TGTGCCAGCAGCTTAGGTGGACTAGCGGGCTCAGAGACCCAGTACTTC. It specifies CASSLGGLAGSETQYF.

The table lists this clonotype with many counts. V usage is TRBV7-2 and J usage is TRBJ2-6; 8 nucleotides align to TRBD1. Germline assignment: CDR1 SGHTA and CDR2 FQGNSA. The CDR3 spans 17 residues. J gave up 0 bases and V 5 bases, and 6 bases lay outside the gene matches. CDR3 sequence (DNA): TGTGCCAGCAGCCCGGACAGGGTGCGCTCTGGGGCCAACGTCCTGACTTTC. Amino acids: CASSPDRVRSGANVLTF.

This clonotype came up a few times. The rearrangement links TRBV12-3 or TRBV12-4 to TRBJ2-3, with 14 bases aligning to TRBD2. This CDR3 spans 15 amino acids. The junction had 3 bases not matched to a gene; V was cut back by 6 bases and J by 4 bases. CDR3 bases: TGTGCCAGCAGAGGGACTAGCGGGAGACCAGATACGCAGTATTTT. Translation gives CASRGTSGRPDTQYF.

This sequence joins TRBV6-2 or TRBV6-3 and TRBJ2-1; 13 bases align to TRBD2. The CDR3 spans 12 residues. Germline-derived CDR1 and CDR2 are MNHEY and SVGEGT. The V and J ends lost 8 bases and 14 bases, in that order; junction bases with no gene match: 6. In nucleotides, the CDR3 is TGTGCCAGCTCCCCGGGGACTAGCGGGGAGTTCTTC. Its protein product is CASSPGTSGEFF.

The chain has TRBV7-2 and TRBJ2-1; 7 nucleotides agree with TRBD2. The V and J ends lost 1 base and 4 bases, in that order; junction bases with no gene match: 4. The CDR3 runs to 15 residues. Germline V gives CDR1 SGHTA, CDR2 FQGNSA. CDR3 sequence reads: CASSLGGTTYNEQFF. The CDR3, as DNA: TGTGCCAGCAGCTTAGGTGGGACTACATACAATGAGCAGTTCTTC.

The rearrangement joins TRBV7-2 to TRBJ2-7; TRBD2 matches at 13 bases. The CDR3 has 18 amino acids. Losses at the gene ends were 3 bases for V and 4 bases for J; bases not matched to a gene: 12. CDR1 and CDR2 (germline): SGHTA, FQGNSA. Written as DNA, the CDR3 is TGTGCCAGCAGCTTGCAATCCGGGACTAGCGGGGCCAATTACGAGCAGTACTTC. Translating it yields CASSLQSGTSGANYEQYF. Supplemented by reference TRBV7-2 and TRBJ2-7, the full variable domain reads GAGVSQSPSNKVTEKGKDVELRCDPISGHTALYWYRQSLGQGLEFLIYFQGNSAPDKSGLPSDRFSAERTGGSVSTLTIQRTQQEDSAVYLCASSLQSGTSGANYEQYFGPGTRLTVT.

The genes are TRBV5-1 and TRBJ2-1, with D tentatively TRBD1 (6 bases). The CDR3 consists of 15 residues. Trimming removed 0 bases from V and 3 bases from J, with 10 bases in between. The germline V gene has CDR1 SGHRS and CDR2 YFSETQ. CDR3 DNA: TGCGCCAGCAGCTTGGGGGGGCTTTTCTACAATGAGCAGTTCTTC. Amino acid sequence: CASSLGGLFYNEQFF.